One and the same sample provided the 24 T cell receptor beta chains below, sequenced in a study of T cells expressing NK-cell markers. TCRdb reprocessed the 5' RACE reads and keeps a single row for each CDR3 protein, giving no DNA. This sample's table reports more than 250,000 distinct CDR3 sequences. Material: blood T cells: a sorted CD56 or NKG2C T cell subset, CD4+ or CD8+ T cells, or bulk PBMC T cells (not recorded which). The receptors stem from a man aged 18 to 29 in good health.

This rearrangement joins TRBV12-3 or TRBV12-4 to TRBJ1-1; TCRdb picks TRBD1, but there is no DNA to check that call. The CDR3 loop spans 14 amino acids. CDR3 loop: CASSANRGNTEAFF.

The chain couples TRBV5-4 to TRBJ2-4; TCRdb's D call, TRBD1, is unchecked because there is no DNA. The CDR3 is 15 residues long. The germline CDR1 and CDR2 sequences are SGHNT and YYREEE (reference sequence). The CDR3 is CASSFQGAAKNIQYF.

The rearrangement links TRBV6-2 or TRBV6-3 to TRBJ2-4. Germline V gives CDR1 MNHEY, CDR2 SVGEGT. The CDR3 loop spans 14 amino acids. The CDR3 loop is CASSFRPIGNIQYF.

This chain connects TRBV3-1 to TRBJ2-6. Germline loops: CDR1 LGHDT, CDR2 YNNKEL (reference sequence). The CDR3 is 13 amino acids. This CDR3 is CASSQGGANVLTF. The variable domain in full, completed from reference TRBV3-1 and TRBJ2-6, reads DTAVSQTPKYLVTQMGNDKSIKCEQNLGHDTMYWYKQDSKKFLKIMFSYNNKELIINETVPNRFSPKSPDKAHLNLHINSLELGDSAVYFCASSQGGANVLTFGAGSRLTVL.

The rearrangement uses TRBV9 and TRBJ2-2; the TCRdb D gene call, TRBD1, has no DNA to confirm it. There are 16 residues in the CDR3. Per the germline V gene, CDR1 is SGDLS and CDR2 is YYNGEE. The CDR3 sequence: CASSVGQGLYTGELFF. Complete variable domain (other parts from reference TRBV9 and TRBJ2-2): DSGVTQTPKHLITATGQRVTLRCSPRSGDLSVYWYQQSLDQGLQFLIQYYNGEERAKGNILERFSAQQFPDLHSELNLSSLELGDSALYFCASSVGQGLYTGELFFGEGSRLTVL.

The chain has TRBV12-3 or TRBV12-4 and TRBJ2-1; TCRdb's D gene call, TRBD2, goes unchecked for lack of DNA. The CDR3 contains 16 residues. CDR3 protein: CASTQGLAASYNEQFF.

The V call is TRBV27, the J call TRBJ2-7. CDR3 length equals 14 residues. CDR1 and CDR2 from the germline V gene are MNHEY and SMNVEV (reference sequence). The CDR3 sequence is CASSYQADSYEQYF.

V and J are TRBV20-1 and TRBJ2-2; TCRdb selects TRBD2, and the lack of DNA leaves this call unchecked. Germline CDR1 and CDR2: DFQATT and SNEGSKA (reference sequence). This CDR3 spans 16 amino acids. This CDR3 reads CSARAALAGVRGELFF.

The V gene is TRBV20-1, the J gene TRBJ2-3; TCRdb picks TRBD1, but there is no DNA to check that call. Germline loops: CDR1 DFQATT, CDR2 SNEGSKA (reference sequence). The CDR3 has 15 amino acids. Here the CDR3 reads CSHESGERITDTQYF.

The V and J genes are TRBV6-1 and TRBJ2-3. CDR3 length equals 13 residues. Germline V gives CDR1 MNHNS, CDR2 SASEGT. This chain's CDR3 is CASMSSSTDTQYF.

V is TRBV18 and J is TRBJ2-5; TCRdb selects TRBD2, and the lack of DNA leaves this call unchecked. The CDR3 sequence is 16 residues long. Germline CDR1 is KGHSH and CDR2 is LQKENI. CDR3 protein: CASSPTSGDPGETQYF.

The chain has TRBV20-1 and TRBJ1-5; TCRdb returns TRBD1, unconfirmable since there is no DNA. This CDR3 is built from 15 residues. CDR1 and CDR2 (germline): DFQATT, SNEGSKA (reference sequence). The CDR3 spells CSAREVGRANQPQHF.

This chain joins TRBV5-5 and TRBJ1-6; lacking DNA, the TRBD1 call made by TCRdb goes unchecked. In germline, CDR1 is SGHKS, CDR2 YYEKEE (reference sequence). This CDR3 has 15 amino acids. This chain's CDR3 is CASSPIQGINSPLHF.

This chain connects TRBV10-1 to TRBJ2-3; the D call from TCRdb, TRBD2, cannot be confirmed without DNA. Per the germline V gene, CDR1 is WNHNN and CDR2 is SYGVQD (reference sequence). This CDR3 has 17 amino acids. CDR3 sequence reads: CASSESRLAGGSDTQYF.

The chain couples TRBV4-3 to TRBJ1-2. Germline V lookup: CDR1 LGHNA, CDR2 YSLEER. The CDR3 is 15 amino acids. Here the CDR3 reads CASSQALGRTYGYTF.

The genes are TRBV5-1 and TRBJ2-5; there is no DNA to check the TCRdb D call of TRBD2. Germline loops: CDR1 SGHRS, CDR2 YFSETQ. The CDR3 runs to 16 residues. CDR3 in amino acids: CASSPQTSSGRQTQYF.

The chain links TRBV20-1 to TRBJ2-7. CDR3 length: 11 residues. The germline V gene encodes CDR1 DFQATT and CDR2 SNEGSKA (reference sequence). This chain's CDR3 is CSASSTGEQYF.

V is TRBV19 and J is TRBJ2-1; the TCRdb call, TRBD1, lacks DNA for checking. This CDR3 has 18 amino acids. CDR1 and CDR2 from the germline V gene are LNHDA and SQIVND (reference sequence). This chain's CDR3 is CASSSWGWGMSSYNEQFF. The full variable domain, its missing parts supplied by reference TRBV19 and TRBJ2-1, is DGGITQSPKYLFRKEGQNVTLSCEQNLNHDAMYWYRQDPGQGLRLIYYSQIVNDFQKGDIAEGYSVSREKKESFPLTVTSAQKNPTAFYLCASSSWGWGMSSYNEQFFGPGTRLTVL.

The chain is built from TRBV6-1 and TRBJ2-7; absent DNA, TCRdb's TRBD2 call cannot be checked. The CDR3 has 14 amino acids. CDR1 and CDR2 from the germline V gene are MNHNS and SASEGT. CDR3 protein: CASSRLAGFYEQYF.

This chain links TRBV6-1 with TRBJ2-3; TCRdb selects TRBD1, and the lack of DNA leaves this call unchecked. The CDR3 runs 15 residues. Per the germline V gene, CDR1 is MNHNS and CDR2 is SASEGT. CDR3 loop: CASSGRDRGLDTQYF.

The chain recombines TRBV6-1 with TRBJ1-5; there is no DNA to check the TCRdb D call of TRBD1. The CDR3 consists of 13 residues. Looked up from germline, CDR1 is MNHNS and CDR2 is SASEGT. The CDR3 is CASSRQGHQPQHF.

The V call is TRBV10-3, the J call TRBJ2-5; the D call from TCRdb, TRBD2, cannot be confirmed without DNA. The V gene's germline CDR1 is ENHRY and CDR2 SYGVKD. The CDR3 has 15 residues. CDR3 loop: CAISESGTSGQTQYF.

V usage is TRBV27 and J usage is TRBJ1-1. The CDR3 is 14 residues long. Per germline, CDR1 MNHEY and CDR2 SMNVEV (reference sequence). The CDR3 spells CASRLTVADTEAFF.

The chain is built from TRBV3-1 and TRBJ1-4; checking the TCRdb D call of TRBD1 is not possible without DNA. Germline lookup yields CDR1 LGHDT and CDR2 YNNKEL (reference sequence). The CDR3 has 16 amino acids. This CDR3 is CASSHATGTGPEKLFF.